The clone carrying this T cell receptor beta chain was observed at least ten times. Methods used by the authors: Estimation of nucleated cell counts relied on the amplification of reference gene primers. The table came from immunoSEQ multiplex PCR; TCRdb's copy has only in-frame clones and leaves some out. V, J and clone size derive from that table, while D and trimming were established from the DNA sequence. The sample yields some 450,000 clones, approximately 89% seen once. V dropped 5 bases and J dropped 0 bases, with 7 bases sitting between them. Germline CDR1 and CDR2: SNHLY and FYNNEI. The length of the CDR3 is 13 residues. A Seattle source enrolled patients during active infection and followed them longitudinally. The sample is drawn from a study of blood T cell repertoires in COVID-19. Study overall: Sites across the United States, Italy and Spain contributed samples from acute and convalescent COVID-19. PBMCs, B-cell-depleted T cells, or T cells provided the cDNA or gDNA that made up the material.

This TCR was sampled from a woman in her fifties or sixties with COVID-19, enrolled during active disease. Input material: peripheral blood. V is TRBV2 and J is TRBJ1-1; tentatively, D is TRBD1 (5 bases). The CDR3 sequence is CASSKGMNTEAFF. The CDR3 bases are TGTGCCAGCAGTAAGGGGATGAACACTGAAGCTTTCTTT.